The 22 T cell receptor beta chains reported below all come from one sample, sequenced in a study of control samples from healthy donors and cancer patients (dated by TCRdb to about 2020). Receptor amplification or capture employed the immunoSEQ multiplex PCR assay. What TCRdb holds here is the immuneACCESS table cut down to in-frame rearrangements. Part of the clones is not present; checked against another copy, under half of the missing clones reflect an unresolved V gene, and the others are unexplained. This sample holds 70,000 to 80,000 clones; around nine tenths were observed only once. The ten most abundant clones make up about 9.5% of the sample. The source material was PBMCs. These receptor sequences come from a woman aged 45-65 years with colorectal cancer.

In this sample, this clone turned up a few times. The rearrangement uses TRBV27 and TRBJ1-6; 9 bases are shared with TRBD1. This CDR3 region has 16 residues. With 4 bases clipped from V and 8 bases from J, the junction kept 9 bases outside the gene matches. Germline-derived CDR1 and CDR2 are MNHEY and SMNVEV (reference sequence). The CDR3 bases are TGTGCCAGCAGTTCCGGGACAGGGTATCGAGATTCACCCCTCCACTTT. This gives the protein CASSSGTGYRDSPLHF.

This rearrangement joins TRBV18 to TRBJ1-6; tentative D call: TRBD1 (5 bases). Trimming removed 1 base from V and 6 bases from J, with 10 bases in between. The CDR3 is 15 amino acids. Germline V gene sequence: CDR1 KGHSH, CDR2 LQKENI. CDR3 bases: TGTGCCAGCTCACCACAACAGGATTCTAATTCACCCCTCCACTTT. Protein product: CASSPQQDSNSPLHF. The full variable domain, its missing parts supplied by reference TRBV18 and TRBJ1-6, is NAGVMQNPRHLVRRRGQEARLRCSPMKGHSHVYWYRQLPEEGLKFMVYLQKENIIDESGMPKERFSAEFPKEGPSILRIQQVVRGDSAAYFCASSPQQDSNSPLHFGNGTRLTVT.

The V call is TRBV6-5, the J call TRBJ1-3, with D hard to call. The CDR3 has 14 amino acids. V was pared by 0 bases and J by 8 bases, with 11 bases between. Germline CDR1 reads MNHEY; CDR2 reads SVGAGI. CDR3: CASSYSWGRDTIYF. The CDR3 DNA reads as TGTGCCAGCAGTTACTCGTGGGGTCGGGACACCATATATTTT.

The CDR3 nucleotides read TGTGCCAGCAGTCCTCAATTTACCGGGGAGCTGTTTTTT. It is translated as CASSPQFTGELFF. The chain joins TRBV12-3 or TRBV12-4 to TRBJ2-2, with D unresolved. The V end lost 5 bases, the J end lost 5 bases, and 9 bases lay between the germline ends. The CDR3 is 13 amino acids.

In nucleotides, the CDR3 is TGTGCCAGCAGCTCTAGAAGGGACTATGGCTACACCTTC. Its translation: CASSSRRDYGYTF. This chain connects TRBV13 to TRBJ1-2; D is ambiguous. Germline V gene sequence: CDR1 PRHDT, CDR2 FYEKMQ (reference sequence). CDR3 length: 13 amino acids. V lost 4 bases and J 3 bases, leaving 9 bases between the germline ends.

The chain employs TRBV19 and TRBJ1-6; TRBD1 agrees at 12 bases. The V gene end was trimmed by 5 bases and the J gene end by 9 bases; junction bases not matched to a gene: 5. The CDR3 sequence is 15 residues long. CDR1 is LNHDA, CDR2 SQIVND, per germline (reference sequence). The DNA for the CDR3 is TGTGCCAGTAGTCCGGGACAGGGGGCCGGTTCACCCCTCCACTTT. This translates into CASSPGQGAGSPLHF.

In this sample, this clone turned up once. The CDR3 spells CASSQDASYEQYV. Here the CDR3 DNA reads TGCGCCAGCAGCCAAGATGCGAGCTACGAGCAGTACGTC. This rearrangement joins TRBV4-3 to TRBJ2-7, with no clear D. The CDR3 consists of 13 residues. Germline V gene sequence: CDR1 LGHNA, CDR2 YSLEER. V was trimmed by 0 bases and J by 3 bases, leaving 6 bases between them.

The CDR3 loop is CASSIGPVRGYTF. CDR3 nucleotide sequence: TGTGCCAGTAGTATTGGGCCGGTTAGAGGCTACACCTTC. The chain carries TRBV19 and TRBJ1-2; no clear D gene. V shed 3 bases and J shed 8 bases, with 13 bases lying between them. This CDR3 is built from 13 residues. Germline-derived CDR1 and CDR2 are LNHDA and SQIVND (reference sequence).

The V gene is TRBV12-3 or TRBV12-4, the J gene TRBJ2-2; a possible D gene is TRBD2 (5 bases). Trimming cost V 10 bases and J 5 bases, with 8 bases left between them. This CDR3 has 11 residues. Here the CDR3 reads CAISGTGELFF. DNA of the CDR3: TGTGCCATAAGCGGAACCGGGGAGCTGTTTTTT.

In DNA form, the CDR3 reads TGTGCCAGCAGCCCCGGCCTAGCGGGTAGCACAGATACGCAGTATTTT. Translation gives CASSPGLAGSTDTQYF. J is TRBJ2-3 and V is TRBV7-9, with 8 bases that match TRBD2. Germline CDR1 reads SEHNR; CDR2 reads FQNEAQ (reference sequence). This CDR3 spans 16 amino acids. J was trimmed by 0 bases and V by 5 bases; bases with no gene match: 7.

This clone was seen a few times. The J gene is TRBJ1-5, the V gene TRBV4-1; TRBD1 agrees at 8 bases. The CDR3 is made up of 15 amino acids. V was clipped by 4 bases and J by 4 bases; unmatched bases: 6. Germline CDR1 reads MGHRA; CDR2 reads YSYEKL. CDR3 loop: CASSPGQDGNQPQHF. In nucleotides, the CDR3 is TGCGCCAGCAGCCCGGGACAGGATGGGAATCAGCCCCAGCATTTT.

This clone occurred a few times. The chain uses TRBV24-1 and TRBJ2-2, with TRBD2 as a possible D gene (6 bases). Germline CDR1 KGHDR, CDR2 SFDVKD. V lost 4 bases and J lost 3, with 14 bases in between. This CDR3 has 16 residues. CDR3: CATSDPGGPHTGELFF. As DNA, the CDR3 is TGTGCCACCAGTGACCCCGGGGGACCCCACACCGGGGAGCTGTTTTTT.

The rearrangement links TRBV28 to TRBJ1-1; D is undetermined. The CDR3 has 14 amino acids. V shed 3 bases and J shed 0 bases, with 8 bases lying between them. Germline CDR1 reads MDHEN; CDR2 reads SYDVKM. DNA for the CDR3: TGTGCCAGCAGTTTGACGGTTATGAACACTGAAGCTTTCTTT. This translates into CASSLTVMNTEAFF.

The rearrangement links TRBV7-2 to TRBJ1-6, with 9 bases aligning to TRBD1. Germline CDR1 and CDR2: SGHTA and FQGNSA. The CDR3 loop spans 15 amino acids. V gave up 4 bases and J gave up 9 bases; unmatched junction bases: 7. The CDR3 region is CASSSQTGGGSPLHF. CDR3 sequence (DNA): TGTGCCAGCAGCTCCCAGACAGGGGGAGGTTCACCCCTCCACTTT.

The V gene is TRBV2, the J gene TRBJ1-1; D uncertain. Germline V gene lookup returns CDR1 SNHLY and CDR2 FYNNEI. With 3 bases removed from V and 3 bases from J, the gap between germline ends came to 8 bases. There are 13 residues in the CDR3. For the CDR3, the DNA is TGTGCCAGCAGTGATGAGGTGGACACTGAAGCTTTCTTT. Translation: CASSDEVDTEAFF.

The gene calls are TRBV20-1 and TRBJ2-1; D remains ambiguous. Trimming pared 6 bases from V and 8 bases from J, leaving 11 bases between. The CDR3 has 11 residues. From germline, CDR1 is DFQATT and CDR2 SNEGSKA (reference sequence). This CDR3 reads CSANGVHEQFF. DNA of the CDR3: TGCAGTGCCAATGGGGTGCATGAGCAGTTCTTC.

This chain uses TRBV28 with TRBJ2-2, with D maybe TRBD2 (5 bases). This CDR3 spans 15 amino acids. V lost 7 bases, J lost 4 bases, and 16 bases lay in between. Germline CDR1 is MDHEN and CDR2 is SYDVKM. CDR3 DNA sequence: TGTGCCAGCACTCTCTCCCCGGGGAGCACCGGGGAGCTGTTTTTT. It specifies CASTLSPGSTGELFF. Filled out from reference TRBV28 and TRBJ2-2, the complete variable domain reads DVKVTQSSRYLVKRTGEKVFLECVQDMDHENMFWYRQDPGLGLRLIYFSYDVKMKEKGDIPEGYSVSREKKERFSLILESASTNQTSMYLCASTLSPGSTGELFFGEGSRLTVL.

The J gene is TRBJ2-3, the V gene TRBV27; D might be TRBD1 or TRBD2, each matching 6 bases. There are 16 residues in the CDR3. Germline CDR1 and CDR2: MNHEY and SMNVEV (reference sequence). The germline V and J ends were trimmed by 8 bases and 0 bases, with 18 bases remaining between them. This CDR3 reads CASSTWGAGSTDTQYF. In DNA form, the CDR3 reads TGTGCCAGCTCCACTTGGGGGGCTGGAAGCACAGATACGCAGTATTTT.

This CDR3 is CASSRGQGKAFF. The CDR3 DNA reads as TGTGCCAGCAGTCGGGGACAGGGGAAAGCTTTCTTT. This chain uses TRBV6-5 with TRBJ1-1, with 10 bases fitting TRBD1. Germline CDR1 reads MNHEY; CDR2 reads SVGAGI. The CDR3 extends over 12 amino acids. V lost 5 bases to trimming and J lost 9 bases; unmatched junction nucleotides: 3.

This clone has a handful of counts. The J gene is TRBJ1-5, the V gene TRBV6-1; 8 bases are a match to TRBD1. The J segment lost 0 bases and the V segment lost 2 bases, leaving 6 bases of the junction unmatched. Looked up from germline, CDR1 is MNHNS and CDR2 is SASEGT. The CDR3 is made up of 17 amino acids. The CDR3 protein is CASSEYQGAYSNQPQHF. The CDR3 DNA reads as TGTGCCAGCAGTGAATACCAGGGGGCTTATAGCAATCAGCCCCAGCATTTT.

The J gene is TRBJ1-5, the V gene TRBV2; D ambiguous. Per the germline V gene, CDR1 is SNHLY and CDR2 is FYNNEI. The CDR3 extends over 14 amino acids. V shed 5 bases and J shed 11 bases, with 19 bases lying between them. CDR3 nucleotides: TGTGCCAGCAGTTTCATGAGTGGGGAGAGGTCCCAGCATTTT. Protein: CASSFMSGERSQHF.

V and J are TRBV18 and TRBJ2-5; D is unresolved. Per the germline V gene, CDR1 is KGHSH and CDR2 is LQKENI. Trimming took 5 bases from V and 2 from J, leaving 9 bases between them. The CDR3 consists of 13 residues. The CDR3 bases are TGTGCCAGCTCAGGTCAGACTCAAGAGACCCAGTACTTC. Amino acid sequence: CASSGQTQETQYF.